Below are 11 T cell receptor beta chains sequenced from a single sample in a study of cytotoxic CD8 clonotypes in ibrutinib-treated CLL. Profiled with immunoSEQ multiplex PCR; TCRdb holds only in-frame clones, not every one. The sample gives roughly 45,000 clones, under 80% of which show up once; approximately 21% is in the top ten. The starting material was PBMCs, obtained after 24 months of ibrutinib treatment. The receptors here all came from a human donor with chronic lymphocytic leukemia.

The chain recombines TRBV13 with TRBJ1-4; tentative D call: TRBD1 (6 bases). Germline V gene lookup returns CDR1 PRHDT and CDR2 FYEKMQ (reference sequence). CDR3 length: 14 amino acids. Between the trimmed V and J ends, which lost 4 bases and 7 bases, there was a span of 13 bases. The CDR3 spells CASSSRGPGEKLFF. The CDR3 DNA sequence: TGTGCCAGCAGCTCTCGGGGGCCCGGTGAAAAACTGTTTTTT.

The rearrangement links TRBV29-1 to TRBJ1-2; possible D gene TRBD1, 5 bases. In germline, CDR1 is SQVTM, CDR2 ANQGSEA. V lost 6 bases to trimming and J lost 12 bases, with 14 bases between them. CDR3 length equals 10 residues. In DNA, the CDR3 is TGCAGCGTGGGGCCCCCGCCCCACACCTTC. Translation: CSVGPPPHTF. Complete variable domain (other parts from reference TRBV29-1 and TRBJ1-2): SAVISQKPSRDICQRGTSLTIQCQVDSQVTMMFWYRQQPGQSLTLIATANQGSEATYESGFVIDKFPISRPNLTFSTLTVSNMSPEDSSIYLCSVGPPPHTFGSGTRLTVV.

This clone is a singleton in its sample. The V gene is TRBV18, the J gene TRBJ1-5; 10 bases line up with TRBD1. Germline trimming cut 6 bases from V and 4 bases from J; bases unmatched to any gene: 6. CDR1 is KGHSH and CDR2 is LQKENI in the germline V gene. The CDR3 is 15 amino acids. The CDR3 DNA reads as TGTGCCAGCTCTACGGGACAGGGGTTTAATCAGCCCCAGCATTTT. Its translation is CASSTGQGFNQPQHF.

This clone has at least ten counts. The chain recombines TRBV5-1 with TRBJ2-7; 8 bases fit TRBD2. Per the germline V gene, CDR1 is SGHRS and CDR2 is YFSETQ. This CDR3 spans 15 amino acids. V shed 3 bases, J shed 1 base, and the junction held 6 bases outside the gene matches. The chain's CDR3 is CASSYVLADSYEQYF. The CDR3 coding sequence is TGCGCCAGCAGCTATGTACTAGCGGATTCCTACGAGCAGTACTTC.

This sequence joins TRBV4-2 and TRBJ1-1; no definite D call. With 6 bases removed from V and 4 bases from J, the gap between germline ends came to 9 bases. The CDR3 extends over 12 amino acids. Germline V CDR1 and CDR2: LGHNA, YNFKEQ. CDR3 sequence: CASSLGFTEAFF. DNA for the CDR3: TGTGCCAGCAGTCTTGGCTTCACTGAAGCTTTCTTT.

The table lists this clone with a few counts. The chain joins TRBV28 to TRBJ2-7; TRBD1 or TRBD2 may be the D gene (5 bases each). From germline, CDR1 is MDHEN and CDR2 SYDVKM. The V end was cut by 8 bases, the J end by 1 base, with 15 bases between. This CDR3 has 14 residues. CDR3 sequence (DNA): TGTGCCAGCCGTTCAGGGACCCATTCCTACGAGCAGTACTTC. Translation gives CASRSGTHSYEQYF.

This clone has only a few counts. A read error may account for a junction end that differs from germline. The chain recombines TRBV2 with TRBJ2-7, with D tentatively TRBD2 (5 bases). Per the germline V gene, CDR1 is SNHLY and CDR2 is FYNNEI. CDR3 length: 16 amino acids. CDR3 protein: CASREERTGSSYEQYF. The CDR3 DNA reads as TGTGCCAGCAGGGAAGAGAGGACTGGCAGCTCCTACGAGCAGTACTTC.

Only a few counts were recorded for this clone. This chain uses TRBV7-3 with TRBJ1-6; maybe TRBD1 (5 bases). The CDR3 is 14 residues long. The V end lost 5 bases, the J end lost 9 bases, and 14 bases lay between the germline ends. Germline CDR1 SGHTA, CDR2 FQGTGA. CDR3 nucleotides: TGTGCCAGCAGCGCCGGGTCTGGGGGTTCACCCCTCCACTTT. This translates into CASSAGSGGSPLHF.

In this sample, this clone turned up once. The chain uses TRBV15 and TRBJ2-7, with TRBD1 matching 7 bases. Germline V gives CDR1 LNHNV, CDR2 YYDKDF (reference sequence). The CDR3 is 19 amino acids. The trim removed 0 bases at V and 0 bases at J, leaving 14 bases unmatched. The CDR3 DNA sequence: TGTGCCACCAGCAGAGATATGCTAGGCAACAGGGGCAGCTCCTACGAGCAGTACTTC. Protein product: CATSRDMLGNRGSSYEQYF.

The chain uses TRBV2 and TRBJ2-2; possibly TRBD2 for D (5 bases). In germline, CDR1 is SNHLY, CDR2 FYNNEI. V was cut by 5 bases and J by 10 bases, with 11 bases left in between. This CDR3 has 12 amino acids. The CDR3 DNA sequence: TGTGCCAGCAGTATGGGAGCTGTGGAGCTGTTTTTT. Its translation is CASSMGAVELFF.

The chain joins TRBV5-1 to TRBJ2-5, with D hard to call. Germline V gene sequence: CDR1 SGHRS, CDR2 YFSETQ. Trimming stripped 1 base from V and 1 base from J, with 5 bases between. This CDR3 region has 13 residues. CDR3 in DNA: TGCGCCAGCAGCTTGACTGCCCAAGAGACCCAGTACTTC. It codes for CASSLTAQETQYF.